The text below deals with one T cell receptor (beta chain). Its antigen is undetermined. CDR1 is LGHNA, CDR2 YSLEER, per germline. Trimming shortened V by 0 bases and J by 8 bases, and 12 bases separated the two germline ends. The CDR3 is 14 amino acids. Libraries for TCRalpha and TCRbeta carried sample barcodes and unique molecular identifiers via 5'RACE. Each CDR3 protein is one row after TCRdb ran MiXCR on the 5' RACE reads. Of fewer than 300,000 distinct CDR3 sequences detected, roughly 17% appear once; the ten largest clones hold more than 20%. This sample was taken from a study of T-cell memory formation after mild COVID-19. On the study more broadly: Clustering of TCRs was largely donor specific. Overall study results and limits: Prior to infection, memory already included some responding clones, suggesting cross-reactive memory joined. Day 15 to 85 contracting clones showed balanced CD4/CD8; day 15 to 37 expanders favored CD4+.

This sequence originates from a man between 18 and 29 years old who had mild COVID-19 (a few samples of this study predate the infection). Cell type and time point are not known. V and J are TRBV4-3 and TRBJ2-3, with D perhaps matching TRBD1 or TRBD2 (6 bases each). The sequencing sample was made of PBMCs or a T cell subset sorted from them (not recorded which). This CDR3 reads CASSQDRGGSTQYF. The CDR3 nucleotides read TGCGCCAGCAGCCAAGATAGAGGGGGGAGTACGCAGTATTTT.